Below are 2 T cell receptor beta chains sequenced from a single sample in a study of PD-1 blockade in mismatch repair-deficient tumors. TCRdb's table, derived via immunoSEQ multiplex PCR, lists solely in-frame clones and lacks some. Found here are more than 85,000 clones, 82% of them singletons; the top ten hold roughly 6.3%. The sequenced sample was peripheral blood, obtained roughly 36 weeks after starting pembrolizumab. The receptor source for this set is an adult with mismatch repair-deficient cancer.

The J gene is TRBJ2-7, the V gene TRBV25-1; D possibly corresponds to TRBD2 (6 bases). This CDR3 is 14 amino acids long. Trimming removed 1 base from V and 4 bases from J, with 11 bases in between. Per germline, CDR1 MGHDK and CDR2 SYGVNS. Here the CDR3 reads CASSESRDLYEQYF. The DNA of the CDR3 is TGTGCCAGCAGTGAATCCAGGGACTTATACGAGCAGTACTTC.

The chain has TRBV6-1 and TRBJ2-7, with unresolved D. V shed 10 bases and J shed 0 bases, with 13 bases lying between them. From germline, CDR1 is MNHNS and CDR2 SASEGT. This CDR3 has 13 amino acids. CDR3 nucleotide sequence: TGTGCCACTGCGTTGGGAACCTCCTACGAGCAGTACTTC. It translates to CATALGTSYEQYF.